These 5 T cell receptor beta chains came from one sample sequenced in a study of blood T cell repertoires in COVID-19. Data came from immunoSEQ multiplex PCR; TCRdb stores just in-frame clones and leaves some out. The data hold 130,000 or so clones, with 75% to 90% observed a single time. The sample was peripheral blood. The receptor source for this set is a man between 65 and 85 years old with active or convalescent COVID-19.

CDR3 DNA sequence: TGTGCCAGCAGCCAAGACATTGTAGAGGACTATGGCTACACCTTC. Translated: CASSQDIVEDYGYTF. This chain uses TRBV4-2 with TRBJ1-2, with D unclear. The germline CDR1 and CDR2 sequences are LGHNA and YNFKEQ. The V and J ends lost 0 bases and 3 bases respectively, with 11 bases between them. The CDR3 contains 15 residues.

This clone was observed a handful of times. Other DNA variants within this sample encode the same CDR3. CDR3 in amino acids: CASSPGQGVGETQYF. The CDR3 DNA follows: TGTGCCAGCAGCCCGGGACAGGGAGTAGGAGAGACCCAGTACTTC. The chain links TRBV28 to TRBJ2-5; 9 nucleotides line up with TRBD1. Germline V CDR1 and CDR2: MDHEN, SYDVKM. This CDR3 comprises 15 residues. V lost 6 bases and J lost 4; bases outside the gene matches: 9.

This CDR3 is CASRTSVSSYNEQFF. For the CDR3, the DNA is TGTGCCAGCAGGACTAGCGTAAGCTCCTACAATGAGCAGTTCTTC. The genes are TRBV6-5 and TRBJ2-1; 8 nucleotides match TRBD2. The CDR3 sequence is 15 residues long. Germline CDR1 and CDR2: MNHEY and SVGAGI. V lost 6 bases and J lost 0; bases outside the gene matches: 4.

This chain connects TRBV30 to TRBJ1-5; D ambiguous. The germline gives CDR1 GTSNPN, CDR2 SVGIG (reference sequence). This CDR3 contains 17 residues. Deletions cut 4 bases from V and 0 bases from J, with 19 bases between. CDR3 in DNA: TGTGCCTGGACCTCCGGGATGTCTATCGATAGCAATCAGCCCCAGCATTTT. It encodes CAWTSGMSIDSNQPQHF.

The genes are TRBV7-6 and TRBJ2-7, with 8 bases lining up with TRBD2. The ends lost 2 bases at V and 4 bases at J; junction bases unmatched: 4. Looked up from germline, CDR1 is SGHVS and CDR2 is FNYEAQ. This CDR3 contains 14 residues. DNA for the CDR3: TGTGCCAGCAGCTTATCCCGGGAGGGGTACGAGCAGTACTTC. Residues: CASSLSREGYEQYF.